Sequencing of this T cell receptor beta chain was carried out in a study of T cells after somatic rescue of genetic block. TCRdb keeps only in-frame clones here, not all; method: immunoSEQ multiplex PCR. Of roughly 92,000 clones listed, around 89% are singletons. Looked up from germline, CDR1 is SGHKS and CDR2 is YYEKEE (reference sequence). V was pared by 0 bases and J by 6 bases, with 12 bases between. The CDR3 extends over 15 amino acids. The sequence was collected from a woman under 30. This chain links TRBV5-5 with TRBJ2-2, with D tentatively TRBD2 (6 bases). The sample comprised peripheral blood mononuclear cells (PBMCs). The DNA of the CDR3 is TGTGCCAGCAGCTTGGGGCGGGGAAGGGCCGGGGAGCTGTTTTTT. Protein: CASSLGRGRAGELFF.